These 8 T cell receptor beta chains were all obtained from the same sample, sequenced in a study of OX40 agonist ivuxolimab in advanced cancers. The method was immunoSEQ multiplex PCR; TCRdb's version includes in-frame clones alone and lacks a portion of them. The data hold roughly 63,000 clones, with around nine tenths observed a single time. Sequencing used CD4+ or CD8+ T cells sorted from blood, obtained in a trial of the OX40 agonist ivuxolimab. The receptors stem from an adult with an advanced solid tumor such as melanoma, head and neck, liver or kidney cancer.

The chain joins TRBV5-1 to TRBJ2-2, with D tentatively TRBD2 (6 bases). The CDR3 loop spans 15 amino acids. Trimming removed 4 bases at V and 4 bases at J, with 14 bases between. Germline V gives CDR1 SGHRS, CDR2 YFSETQ. This CDR3 is CASSPGLPSTGELFF. The CDR3 coding sequence is TGCGCCAGCAGCCCGGGACTGCCGAGCACCGGGGAGCTGTTTTTT.

The chain couples TRBV11-2 to TRBJ2-6; D possibly corresponds to TRBD2 (6 bases). Germline V gene data show CDR1 as SGHAT and CDR2 as FQNNGV. CDR3 size: 17 residues. With 2 bases removed from V and 4 bases from J, the gap between germline ends came to 15 bases. CDR3 bases: TGTGCCAGCAGCTTATCGGCTGGGGGGAGCGGGGCCAACGTCCTGACTTTC. Its translation is CASSLSAGGSGANVLTF.

The chain joins TRBV30 to TRBJ1-2, with 11 bases identical to TRBD1. Per germline, CDR1 GTSNPN and CDR2 SVGIG (reference sequence). V was clipped by 5 bases and J by 0 bases; unmatched bases: 2. This CDR3 region has 14 residues. CDR3 DNA: TGTGCCTGGGGACAGGGGGCGCCTAACTATGGCTACACCTTC. Its protein product is CAWGQGAPNYGYTF.

The V gene is TRBV28, the J gene TRBJ1-5; D is uncertain. The CDR3 loop spans 13 amino acids. Germline V gene data show CDR1 as MDHEN and CDR2 as SYDVKM. V gave up 6 bases and J gave up 5 bases, with 11 bases separating them. The CDR3 here is CASSNTFYQPQHF. CDR3 nucleotides: TGTGCCAGCAGCAATACCTTCTATCAGCCCCAGCATTTT.

This chain joins TRBV10-3 and TRBJ1-1; 9 bases map to TRBD1. The CDR3 is 16 residues long. The germline gives CDR1 ENHRY, CDR2 SYGVKD. The ends lost 2 bases at V and 1 base at J; junction bases unmatched: 5. CDR3 protein: CAISEPTGGGNTEAFF. For the CDR3, the DNA is TGTGCCATCAGTGAGCCTACAGGGGGCGGGAACACTGAAGCTTTCTTT.

Only one count was recorded for this clone. V and J are TRBV11-2 and TRBJ2-5; D is uncertain. The V end lost 1 base, the J end lost 0 bases, and 3 bases lay between the germline ends. This CDR3 is 13 amino acids long. Germline V CDR1 and CDR2: SGHAT, FQNNGV. Written as DNA, the CDR3 is TGTGCCAGCAGCTTAGGGTACCAAGAGACCCAGTACTTC. It translates to CASSLGYQETQYF.

The chain has TRBV11-2 and TRBJ2-3; possible D gene TRBD2, 6 bases. In germline, CDR1 is SGHAT, CDR2 FQNNGV. The germline V and J ends were trimmed by 5 bases and 6 bases, with 18 bases remaining between them. The CDR3 is 15 residues long. CDR3 protein: CASSPRTGSWDTQYF. CDR3 bases: TGTGCCAGCAGCCCGAGGACCGGGAGTTGGGATACGCAGTATTTT.

This chain connects TRBV5-4 to TRBJ1-2, with TRBD1 identical over 9 bases. The ends lost 4 bases at V and 8 bases at J; junction bases unmatched: 12. Germline V gives CDR1 SGHNT, CDR2 YYREEE (reference sequence). This CDR3 region has 15 residues. The CDR3 DNA sequence: TGTGCCAGCAGCCTTGACACAGGGGGCGCAGGAGGCTACACCTTC. Translating it yields CASSLDTGGAGGYTF.